This TCR beta chain was observed in a study of blood T cell repertoires in COVID-19. The wider study: Samples of COVID-19 (acute and convalescent) were obtained from the United States, Italy and Spain. Sources were T cells, B-cell-depleted T cells, or PBMCs; the material itself was cDNA or gDNA.

Study processing details: Reference gene primer amplification gave estimated nucleated cell counts. TCRdb keeps only in-frame clones here, not all; method: immunoSEQ multiplex PCR. The DNA was the basis for D and trimming; V, J and clone size are from that table. The sample shows 150,000 to 200,000 clones, roughly 83% of them seen only once. The CDR3 consists of 15 residues. Germline CDR1 LNHNV, CDR2 YYDKDF (reference sequence). Trimming at V came to 6 bases and at J to 4 bases, leaving 6 bases not matched to a gene. This chain joins TRBV15 and TRBJ1-4, with 9 bases that match TRBD1. Sequencing was done on a sample of peripheral blood. This receptor was identified in a human donor in a cohort sampled during active COVID-19. CDR3 DNA sequence: TGTGCCACCAGTAGACAGGGGGTAAATAATGAAAAACTGTTTTTT. Translation gives CATSRQGVNNEKLFF.